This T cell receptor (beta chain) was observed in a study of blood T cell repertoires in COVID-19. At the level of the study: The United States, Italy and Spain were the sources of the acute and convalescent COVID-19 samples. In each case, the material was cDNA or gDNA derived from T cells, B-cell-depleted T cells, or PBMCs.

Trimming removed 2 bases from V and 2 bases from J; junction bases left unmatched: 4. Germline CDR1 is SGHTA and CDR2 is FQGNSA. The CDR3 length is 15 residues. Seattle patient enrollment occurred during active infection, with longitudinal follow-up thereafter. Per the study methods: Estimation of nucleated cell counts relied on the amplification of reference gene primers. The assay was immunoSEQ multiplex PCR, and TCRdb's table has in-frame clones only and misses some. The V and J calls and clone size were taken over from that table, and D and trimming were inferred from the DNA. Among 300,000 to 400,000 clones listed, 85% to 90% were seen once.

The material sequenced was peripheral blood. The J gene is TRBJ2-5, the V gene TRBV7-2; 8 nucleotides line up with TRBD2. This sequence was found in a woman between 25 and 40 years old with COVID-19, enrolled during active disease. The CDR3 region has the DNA TGTGCCAGCAGCTTACGACTAGCGTCACAAGAGACCCAGTACTTC. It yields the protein CASSLRLASQETQYF.